This T cell receptor (beta chain) was profiled in a study of cytotoxic CD8 clonotypes in ibrutinib-treated CLL. The overall study: Partial responses numbered roughly 25 and complete responses 2; after a median approximately 70 months, 14 stayed remitted and approximately twelve progressed. Sample averages reached 255,043 productive templates and under 100,000 productive rearrangements. Broader study findings: Baseline-level clonality went beyond age-matched healthy donors and moved in step with circulating CD8+ T-cell counts. The clonality rise at ibrutinib response reflected private clonotype expansion.

Here immunoSEQ multiplex PCR was the method, and the copy in TCRdb shows in-frame clones only, minus some. The table records under 200,000 clones, about 84% of them present only once. CDR1 and CDR2 (germline): SGHTA, FQGNSA. The CDR3 sequence is 14 residues long. Trimming left V 0 bases short and J 4 bases short, with 6 bases between. This clone was picked up a small number of times. Its antigen is unknown. The sequence was collected from a human donor with chronic lymphocytic leukemia. This chain joins TRBV7-2 and TRBJ2-2, with D uncertain. The sequenced sample was PBMCs, obtained after 24 months of ibrutinib treatment. CDR3 nucleotide sequence: TGTGCCAGCAGCTTAGCGGCAGCCACCGGGGAGCTGTTTTTT. This gives the protein CASSLAAATGELFF.